Following are 2 T cell receptor beta chains from one sample sequenced in a study of technical replicates of blood from a few donors. Only in-frame clones appear in the TCRdb table, and some are missing; sequencing was by immunoSEQ multiplex PCR. The sample consists of 75,000 to 95,000 clones, 85% to 95% of them appearing once. The sample consisted of T cells isolated from PBMCs. These receptor sequences come from a human donor in good health.

The chain combines TRBV29-1 with TRBJ2-5; unclear D gene. The last part of the DNA fits TRBJ2-7 better; the J call may be wrong. This CDR3 is 10 amino acids long. Germline lookup yields CDR1 SQVTM and CDR2 ANQGSEA. CDR3 amino acids: CSVGSYEQYF. The CDR3 DNA reads TGCAGCGTTGGGAGCTACGAGCAGTACTTC.

J is TRBJ2-1 and V is TRBV7-8, with 13 bases aligning to TRBD2. Germline V CDR1 and CDR2: SGHVS, FQNEAQ. V trimming: 5 bases; J trimming: 9 bases; junction bases outside the gene matches: 16. CDR3 length: 18 amino acids. The CDR3 nucleotides are TGTGCCAGCAGCCTAGGGCTGACTAGCGGGAGGCATGAGGGTGAGCAGTTCTTC. Encoded protein: CASSLGLTSGRHEGEQFF.